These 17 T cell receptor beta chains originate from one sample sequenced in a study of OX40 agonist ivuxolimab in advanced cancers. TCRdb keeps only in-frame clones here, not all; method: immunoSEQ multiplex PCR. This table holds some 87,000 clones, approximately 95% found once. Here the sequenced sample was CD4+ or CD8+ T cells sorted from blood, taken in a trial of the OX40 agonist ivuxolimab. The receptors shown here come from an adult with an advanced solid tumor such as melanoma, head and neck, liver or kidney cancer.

The CDR3 nucleotides are TGTGCCAGGAGTACCGACGGGGGGTTAATACTTGGGAATGAGCAGTTCTTC. It encodes CARSTDGGLILGNEQFF. The chain recombines TRBV2 with TRBJ2-1; 7 positions match TRBD2. The trim removed 9 bases at V and 7 bases at J, leaving 21 bases unmatched. Germline assignment: CDR1 SNHLY and CDR2 FYNNEI. The CDR3 has 17 residues.

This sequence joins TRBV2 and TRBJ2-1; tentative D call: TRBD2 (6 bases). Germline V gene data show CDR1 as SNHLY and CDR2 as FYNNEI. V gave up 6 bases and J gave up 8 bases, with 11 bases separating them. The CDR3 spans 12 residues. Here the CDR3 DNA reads TGTGCCAGCAGAATGGGAGGCTATGAGCAGTTCTTC. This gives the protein CASRMGGYEQFF.

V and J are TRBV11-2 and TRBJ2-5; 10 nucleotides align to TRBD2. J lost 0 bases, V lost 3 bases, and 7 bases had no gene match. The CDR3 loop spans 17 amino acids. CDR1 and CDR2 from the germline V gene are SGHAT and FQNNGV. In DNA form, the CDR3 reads TGTGCCAGCAGCTTGAATCCGGGACTAGCGCACCAAGAGACCCAGTACTTC. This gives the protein CASSLNPGLAHQETQYF.

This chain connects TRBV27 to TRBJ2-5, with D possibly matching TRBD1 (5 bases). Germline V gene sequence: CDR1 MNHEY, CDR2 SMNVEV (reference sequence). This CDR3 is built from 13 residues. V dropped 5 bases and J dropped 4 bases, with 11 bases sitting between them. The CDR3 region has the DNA TGTGCCAGCAGTCTGACAGAAGGAGAGACCCAGTACTTC. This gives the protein CASSLTEGETQYF.

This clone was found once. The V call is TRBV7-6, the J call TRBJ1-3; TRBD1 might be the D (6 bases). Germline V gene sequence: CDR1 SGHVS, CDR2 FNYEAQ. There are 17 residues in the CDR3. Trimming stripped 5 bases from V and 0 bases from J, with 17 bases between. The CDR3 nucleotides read TGTGCCAGCAGCCTTAACAGGGACTCGAGCTCTGGAAACACCATATATTTT. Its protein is CASSLNRDSSSGNTIYF.

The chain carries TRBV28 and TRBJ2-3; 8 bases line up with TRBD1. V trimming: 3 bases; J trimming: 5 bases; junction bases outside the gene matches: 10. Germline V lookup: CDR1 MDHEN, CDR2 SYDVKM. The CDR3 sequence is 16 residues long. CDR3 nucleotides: TGTGCCAGCAGTTTGGGTGATCGGACAGGGAGAGATACGCAGTATTTT. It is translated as CASSLGDRTGRDTQYF.

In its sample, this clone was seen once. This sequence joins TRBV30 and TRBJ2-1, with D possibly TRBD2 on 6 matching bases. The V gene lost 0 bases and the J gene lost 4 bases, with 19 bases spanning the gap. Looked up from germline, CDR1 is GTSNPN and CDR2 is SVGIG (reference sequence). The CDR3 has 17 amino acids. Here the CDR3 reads CAWSVRGGVRGYNEQFF. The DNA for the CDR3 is TGTGCCTGGAGTGTACGAGGAGGGGTTCGGGGATACAATGAGCAGTTCTTC.

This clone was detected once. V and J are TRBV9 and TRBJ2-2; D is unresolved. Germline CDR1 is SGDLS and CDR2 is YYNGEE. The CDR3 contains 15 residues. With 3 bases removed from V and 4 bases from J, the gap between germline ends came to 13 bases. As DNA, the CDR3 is TGTGCCAGCAGCGCTACTACCCTGTCCACCGGGGAGCTGTTTTTT. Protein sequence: CASSATTLSTGELFF.

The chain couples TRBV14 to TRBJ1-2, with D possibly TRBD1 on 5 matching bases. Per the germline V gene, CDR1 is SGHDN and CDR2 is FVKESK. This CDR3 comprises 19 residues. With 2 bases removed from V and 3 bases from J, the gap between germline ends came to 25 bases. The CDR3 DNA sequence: TGTGCCAGCAGCCAATTACCCCGGCAGGGAAGGAGGGTTCACTATGGCTACACCTTC. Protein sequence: CASSQLPRQGRRVHYGYTF. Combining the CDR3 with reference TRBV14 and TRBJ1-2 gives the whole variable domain EAGVTQFPSHSVIEKGQTVTLRCDPISGHDNLYWYRRVMGKEIKFLLHFVKESKQDESGMPNNRFLAERTGGTYSTLKVQPAELEDSGVYFCASSQLPRQGRRVHYGYTFGSGTRLTVV.

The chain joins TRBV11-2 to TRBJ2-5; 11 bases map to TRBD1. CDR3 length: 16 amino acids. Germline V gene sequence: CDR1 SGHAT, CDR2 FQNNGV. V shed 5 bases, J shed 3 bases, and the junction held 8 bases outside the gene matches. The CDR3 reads CASSIGTGGIEETQYF. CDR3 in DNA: TGTGCCAGCAGCATCGGGACAGGGGGTATCGAAGAGACCCAGTACTTC.

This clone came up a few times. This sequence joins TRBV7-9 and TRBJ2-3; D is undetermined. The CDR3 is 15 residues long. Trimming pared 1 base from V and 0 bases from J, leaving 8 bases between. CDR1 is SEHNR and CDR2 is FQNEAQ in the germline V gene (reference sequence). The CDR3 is CASSLDLGSTDTQYF. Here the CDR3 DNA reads TGTGCCAGCAGCTTAGATCTGGGTAGCACAGATACGCAGTATTTT.

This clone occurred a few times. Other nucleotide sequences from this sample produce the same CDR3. The CDR3 DNA reads as TGTGCCAGCAGCCCCGACAGGGACACTGAAGCTTTCTTT. As protein: CASSPDRDTEAFF. J is TRBJ1-1 and V is TRBV9; TRBD1 matches at 7 bases. This CDR3 has 13 amino acids. Germline CDR1 and CDR2: SGDLS and YYNGEE. V shed 4 bases, J shed 3 bases, and the junction held 3 bases outside the gene matches.

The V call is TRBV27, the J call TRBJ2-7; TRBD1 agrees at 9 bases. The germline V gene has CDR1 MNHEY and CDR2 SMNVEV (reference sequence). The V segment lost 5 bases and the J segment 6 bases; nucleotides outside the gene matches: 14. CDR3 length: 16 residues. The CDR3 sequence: CASSPIAGTGWVEQYF. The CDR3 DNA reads TGTGCCAGCAGTCCCATCGCCGGGACAGGGTGGGTCGAGCAGTACTTC.

This chain's CDR3 is CASSLRGGSYNEQFF. The CDR3 coding sequence is TGTGCCAGCAGCTTAAGGGGCGGAAGTTACAATGAGCAGTTCTTC. The rearrangement uses TRBV7-9 and TRBJ2-1; a possible D gene is TRBD1 (5 bases). The length of the CDR3 is 15 residues. Between the trimmed V and J ends, which lost 2 bases and 4 bases, there was a span of 12 bases. Germline assignment: CDR1 SEHNR and CDR2 FQNEAQ (reference sequence).

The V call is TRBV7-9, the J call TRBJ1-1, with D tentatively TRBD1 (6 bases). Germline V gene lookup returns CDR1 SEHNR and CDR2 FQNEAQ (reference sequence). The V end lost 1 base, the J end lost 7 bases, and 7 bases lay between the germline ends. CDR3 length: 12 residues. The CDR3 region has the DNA TGTGCCAGCAGCTTAGACAGGGATGAAGCTTTCTTT. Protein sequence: CASSLDRDEAFF.

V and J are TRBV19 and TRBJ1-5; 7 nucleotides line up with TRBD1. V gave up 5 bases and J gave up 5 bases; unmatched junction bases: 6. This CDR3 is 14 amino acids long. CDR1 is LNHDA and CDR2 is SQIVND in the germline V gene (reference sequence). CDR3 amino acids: CASSARQGDQPQHF. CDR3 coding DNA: TGTGCCAGTAGTGCTAGACAGGGTGATCAGCCCCAGCATTTT.

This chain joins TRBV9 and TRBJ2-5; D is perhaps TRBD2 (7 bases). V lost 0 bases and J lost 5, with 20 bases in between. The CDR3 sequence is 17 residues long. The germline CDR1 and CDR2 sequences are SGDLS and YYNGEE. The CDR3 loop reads CASSVDARGGARETQYF. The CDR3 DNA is TGTGCCAGCAGCGTAGACGCTCGTGGGGGGGCCCGGGAGACCCAGTACTTC.